This entry lists 25 T cell receptor beta chains sequenced from one sample in a study of Graves' ophthalmopathy and Graves' hyperthyroidism. The sequenced template was RNA, covering the TCR beta CDR3 region. HTBI-primed first-round RT-PCR preceded second-round multiplex PCR. Each CDR3 protein is one row after TCRdb ran MiXCR on the multiplex PCR reads. The table lists 650,000 to 800,000 distinct CDR3 sequences, over 40% of them singletons. Material for sequencing was peripheral blood. These receptors were obtained from an adult man with Graves' ophthalmopathy.

This clonotype was counted many times. A read error may explain this, as a much larger clone is one base away. The chain is built from TRBV15 and TRBJ2-5; TRBD2 matches at 9 bases. After removal of 8 bases from V and 5 bases from J, the junction contained 6 bases not matched to a gene. The length of the CDR3 is 13 residues. Germline loops: CDR1 LNHNV, CDR2 YYDKDF (reference sequence). The CDR3: CATGTLAGETQYF. Written as DNA, the CDR3 is TGTGCCACCGGCACGCTAGCGGGGGAGACCCAGTACTTC.

V usage is TRBV6-5 and J usage is TRBJ2-7; D might be TRBD2 (5 bases). Germline V gives CDR1 MNHEY, CDR2 SVGAGI. The CDR3 extends over 15 amino acids. V lost 0 bases, J lost 7 bases, and 16 bases lay in between. The chain's CDR3 is CASSYSRADPGEQYF. For the CDR3, the DNA is TGTGCCAGCAGTTACTCGCGGGCGGACCCGGGGGAGCAGTACTTC.

In this sample, this clonotype turned up a few times. The genes are TRBV29-1 and TRBJ2-5; the D gene is possibly TRBD2 (7 bases). The CDR3 has 14 residues. Germline lookup yields CDR1 SQVTM and CDR2 ANQGSEA. V shed 7 bases and J shed 5 bases, with 20 bases lying between them. In DNA form, the CDR3 reads TGCAGCGCTGGGAGGGGGGGGGCTTGGGAGACCCAGTACTTC. Translating it yields CSAGRGGAWETQYF.

This clonotype has ten or more counts. The chain combines TRBV7-9 with TRBJ2-2; tentative D call: TRBD1 (6 bases). Germline values: CDR1 SEHNR, CDR2 FQNEAQ (reference sequence). Trimming pared 5 bases from V and 3 bases from J, leaving 13 bases between. The CDR3 totals 15 residues. The CDR3 loop reads CASSLRDTDTGELFF. As DNA, the CDR3 is TGTGCCAGCAGCCTCCGGGACACCGACACCGGGGAGCTGTTTTTT.

The rearrangement uses TRBV25-1 and TRBJ1-2; a possible D gene is TRBD1 (5 bases). Germline V CDR1 and CDR2: MGHDK, SYGVNS. The CDR3 is 14 residues long. V gave up 4 bases and J gave up 5 bases, with 14 bases separating them. The CDR3 is CASSAIWDAYGYTF. Written as DNA, the CDR3 is TGTGCCAGCAGTGCCATCTGGGACGCTTATGGCTACACCTTC.

This clonotype occurred once. CDR3 protein: CASSQAGGTNTEAFF. In DNA, the CDR3 is TGCGCCAGCAGCCAAGCGGGGGGCACCAACACTGAAGCTTTCTTT. The chain combines TRBV4-1 with TRBJ1-1; possibly TRBD1 for D (6 bases). V shed 1 base and J shed 2 bases, with 11 bases lying between them. This CDR3 comprises 15 residues. Germline V lookup: CDR1 MGHRA, CDR2 YSYEKL.

This clonotype has just a few counts. This rearrangement joins TRBV10-3 to TRBJ2-7, with a weak D call TRBD1 (5 bases). Per germline, CDR1 ENHRY and CDR2 SYGVKD. There are 13 residues in the CDR3. V lost 10 bases and J 5 bases, leaving 18 bases between the germline ends. CDR3 loop: CASSPIGADEQYF. DNA for the CDR3: TGTGCCAGCAGCCCTATAGGGGCGGACGAGCAGTACTTC.

V is TRBV6-6 and J is TRBJ2-7; D unresolved. V was clipped by 0 bases and J by 0 bases, with 12 bases between them. Germline V lookup: CDR1 MNHNY, CDR2 SVGAGI (reference sequence). The CDR3 contains 16 residues. The CDR3 sequence: CASSYSRAESSYEQYF. CDR3 in DNA: TGTGCCAGCAGTTACTCTAGGGCAGAGAGCTCCTACGAGCAGTACTTC.

CDR3: CASSASSNTGELFF. CDR3 bases: TGTGCCAGCAGCGCGAGCTCGAACACCGGGGAGCTGTTTTTT. The chain joins TRBV7-2 to TRBJ2-2; the D is unclear. This CDR3 comprises 14 residues. Germline lookup yields CDR1 SGHTA and CDR2 FQGNSA. With 5 bases removed from V and 0 bases from J, the gap between germline ends came to 7 bases. The full variable domain, in which reference TRBV7-2 and TRBJ2-2 provide the parts outside the CDR3, is GAGVSQSPSNKVTEKGKDVELRCDPISGHTALYWYRQSLGQGLEFLIYFQGNSAPDKSGLPSDRFSAERTGGSVSTLTIQRTQQEDSAVYLCASSASSNTGELFFGEGSRLTVL.

This clonotype has at least ten counts. This chain links TRBV10-3 with TRBJ1-1, with a weak D call TRBD1 (5 bases). V dropped 6 bases and J dropped 2 bases, with 16 bases sitting between them. The germline CDR1 and CDR2 sequences are ENHRY and SYGVKD. The CDR3 runs to 15 residues. The DNA for the CDR3 is TGTGCCATCAGGGGGACCTCGGACGCCAACACTGAAGCTTTCTTT. Translation gives CAIRGTSDANTEAFF.

Comments on this clonotype: A read error is possible here, since a much larger clone lies one base away. This likely comes from a read error, as the CDR3 has no conserved phenylalanine or tryptophan at its end. This chain links TRBV7-9 with TRBJ2-7; 7 positions agree with TRBD1. The V and J ends lost 6 bases and 7 bases, in that order; junction bases with no gene match: 9. CDR3 size: 13 residues. Per germline, CDR1 SEHNR and CDR2 FQNEAQ (reference sequence). CDR3 in DNA: TGTGCCAGCAGGACAGGGCCCCCAGGAGAGCAGTACTTA. This gives the protein CASRTGPPGEQYL.

This chain connects TRBV19 to TRBJ1-5; weak D call: TRBD1 (6 bases). V lost 4 bases, J lost 6 bases, and 16 bases lay in between. The length of the CDR3 is 15 residues. CDR1 is LNHDA, CDR2 SQIVND, per germline (reference sequence). As DNA, the CDR3 is TGTGCCAGTAGTACGAGGGGGGCGAGTGGTCAGCCCCAGCATTTT. Protein: CASSTRGASGQPQHF.

The CDR3 bases are TGTGCCAGCCTCGGGAGTCTCTCTGGGGCCAACGTCCTGACTTTC. As protein: CASLGSLSGANVLTF. The chain joins TRBV25-1 to TRBJ2-6; D may be TRBD2 (6 bases). The length of the CDR3 is 15 residues. Trimming took off 8 bases at V and 0 bases at J, with 11 bases between the two ends. Germline CDR1 reads MGHDK; CDR2 reads SYGVNS.

This chain joins TRBV10-3 and TRBJ2-2, with D possibly being TRBD1 or TRBD2 (6 bases each). V was pared by 0 bases and J by 0 bases, with 14 bases between. Germline CDR1 ENHRY, CDR2 SYGVKD. The CDR3 consists of 18 residues. CDR3 loop: CAISESGSGAPNTGELFF. The DNA for the CDR3 is TGTGCCATCAGTGAGTCAGGTTCGGGGGCCCCGAACACCGGGGAGCTGTTTTTT.

The gene calls are TRBV19 and TRBJ1-3; no clear D gene. V lost 5 bases and J 0 bases, leaving 11 bases between the germline ends. Germline V gene data show CDR1 as LNHDA and CDR2 as SQIVND (reference sequence). CDR3 length equals 15 residues. The CDR3 DNA sequence: TGTGCCAGTAGTGTGACTAGCGCCTCTGGAAACACCATATATTTT. Translating gives CASSVTSASGNTIYF.

This sequence joins TRBV7-9 and TRBJ1-2, with a weak D call TRBD1 (6 bases). This CDR3 spans 13 amino acids. Trimming took off 6 bases at V and 7 bases at J, with 15 bases between the two ends. Germline assignment: CDR1 SEHNR and CDR2 FQNEAQ (reference sequence). The CDR3: CASSVAGALGYTF. The CDR3 DNA sequence: TGTGCCAGCAGTGTTGCAGGGGCTCTTGGCTACACCTTC.

Note on this clonotype: Just one base apart from a much larger clone, this may be a read error. This CDR3 is missing its conserved last phenylalanine or tryptophan, likely due to a read error. The rearrangement joins TRBV7-9 to TRBJ1-6; no clear D. V shed 1 base and J shed 5 bases, with 3 bases lying between them. CDR1 is SEHNR and CDR2 is FQNEAQ in the germline V gene (reference sequence). There are 13 residues in the CDR3. The CDR3 coding sequence is TGTGCCAGCAGCTTAGTCAATAATTCACCCCTCCACTCT. This sequence encodes CASSLVNNSPLHS.

Worth noting for this clonotype: This may arise from a read error, as a much more abundant clone is one base away. The chain uses TRBV4-3 and TRBJ1-4; no firm D call. CDR1 is LGHNA and CDR2 is YSLEER in the germline V gene. The CDR3 spans 14 residues. The CDR3 region has the DNA TGCGCCAGCGGCCAAGACGAAAGGAATGAAAAACTGTTTTTT. Encoded protein: CASGQDERNEKLFF.

The chain carries TRBV20-1 and TRBJ1-2; D gene unclear. V was pared by 5 bases and J by 4 bases, with 11 bases between. Germline-derived CDR1 and CDR2 are DFQATT and SNEGSKA (reference sequence). The length of the CDR3 is 12 residues. The CDR3 is CSASSGGYGYTF. CDR3 bases: TGCAGTGCTTCTTCGGGAGGCTATGGCTACACCTTC.

Regarding this clonotype: This could be a read error, since a much larger clone is one nucleotide away. The CDR3 bases are TGCGCCAGCAGTGAACCGGGACTAGCGGCCATCGGGGAGCTGTTTTTT. Its translation: CASSEPGLAAIGELFF. J is TRBJ2-2 and V is TRBV10-2; the match to TRBD2 covers 11 bases. CDR1 is WSHSY and CDR2 is SAAADI in the germline V gene. Trimming removed 3 bases from V and 7 bases from J; junction bases left unmatched: 7. This CDR3 is 16 amino acids long.

V usage is TRBV9 and J usage is TRBJ2-2; TRBD2 matches at 15 bases. The CDR3 has 16 residues. The germline CDR1 and CDR2 sequences are SGDLS and YYNGEE. The junction had 4 bases not matched to a gene; V was cut back by 2 bases and J by 8 bases. CDR3 sequence: CASSVGLAGGPGELFF. The CDR3 bases are TGTGCCAGCAGCGTCGGACTAGCGGGGGGGCCTGGGGAGCTGTTTTTT. Together with reference TRBV9 and TRBJ2-2, the CDR3 gives the full variable domain: DSGVTQTPKHLITATGQRVTLRCSPRSGDLSVYWYQQSLDQGLQFLIQYYNGEERAKGNILERFSAQQFPDLHSELNLSSLELGDSALYFCASSVGLAGGPGELFFGEGSRLTVL.

At least ten counts were recorded for this clonotype. The chain carries TRBV4-3 and TRBJ2-7; TRBD1 matches at 11 bases. CDR3 size: 16 residues. Germline trimming cut 0 bases from V and 3 bases from J; bases unmatched to any gene: 4. Germline V gene data show CDR1 as LGHNA and CDR2 as YSLEER. The CDR3 loop reads CASSQDPGTGGYEQYF. DNA for the CDR3: TGCGCCAGCAGCCAAGATCCCGGGACAGGGGGCTACGAGCAGTACTTC.

Many counts were recorded for this clonotype. The chain is built from TRBV19 and TRBJ2-7, with a tentative D call TRBD1 (6 bases). Per the germline V gene, CDR1 is LNHDA and CDR2 is SQIVND (reference sequence). This CDR3 comprises 14 residues. The V gene lost 6 bases and the J gene lost 2 bases, with 14 bases spanning the gap. The CDR3 protein is CASRRTVSAYEQYF. The CDR3 DNA sequence: TGTGCCAGTAGAAGGACAGTTTCTGCCTACGAGCAGTACTTC.

V is TRBV15 and J is TRBJ2-5; D possibly corresponds to TRBD1 (6 bases). In germline, CDR1 is LNHNV, CDR2 YYDKDF (reference sequence). The CDR3 runs 15 residues. V lost 3 bases and J lost 5, with 16 bases in between. The CDR3 is CATSRRGAQGETQYF. DNA of the CDR3: TGTGCCACCAGCAGGAGGGGAGCACAGGGTGAGACCCAGTACTTC.

This clonotype has ten or more counts. Its ends do not fully match the called genes, so a read error is possible. The genes are TRBV10-3 and TRBJ2-6; D not resolved. From germline, CDR1 is ENHRY and CDR2 SYGVKD. The CDR3 contains 16 residues. CDR3 sequence reads: CASSEIRTSGANVLTF. In DNA, the CDR3 is TGTGCCAGCAGTGAAATTCGGACCTCTGGGGCCAACGTCCTGACTTTC.